This T cell receptor beta chain originates from a study of T cell clones after liver transplantation. General study points: Graft donor-reactive T cells may have migrated into the graft rather than being deleted. Compared with third party-reactive sequences, donor-reactive ones declined more, independent of withdrawal success.

TCRdb keeps only in-frame clones here, not all; method: immunoSEQ multiplex PCR. The repertoire holds 70,000 to 80,000 clones, with roughly 90% as singletons. Comment on this clone: Its matching antigen is unknown.

Germline CDR1 SGHRS, CDR2 YFSETQ. Trimming took 3 bases from V and 2 from J; bases not matched to a gene: 13. The CDR3 has 19 amino acids. The receptor comes from a human donor who received a liver transplant. The gene calls are TRBV5-1 and TRBJ2-3; the match to TRBD2 covers 12 bases. The starting material was CD4+ T cells from blood, obtained before liver transplant. The CDR3 region has the DNA TGCGCCAGCAGCTCATTGACTAGCGGGAGTGTTGTCTCCACAGATACGCAGTATTTT. Translation gives CASSSLTSGSVVSTDTQYF.